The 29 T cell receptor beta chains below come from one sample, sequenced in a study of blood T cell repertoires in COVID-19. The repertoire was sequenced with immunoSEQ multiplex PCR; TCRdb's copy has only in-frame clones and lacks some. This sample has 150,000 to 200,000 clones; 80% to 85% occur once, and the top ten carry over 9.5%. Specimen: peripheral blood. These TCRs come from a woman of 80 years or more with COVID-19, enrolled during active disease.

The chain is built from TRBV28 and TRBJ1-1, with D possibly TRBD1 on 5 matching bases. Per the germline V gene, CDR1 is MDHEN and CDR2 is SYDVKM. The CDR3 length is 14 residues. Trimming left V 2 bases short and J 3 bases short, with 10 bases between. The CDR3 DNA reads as TGTGCCAGCAGTTTACGGGGGGAGGACACTGAAGCTTTCTTT. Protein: CASSLRGEDTEAFF.

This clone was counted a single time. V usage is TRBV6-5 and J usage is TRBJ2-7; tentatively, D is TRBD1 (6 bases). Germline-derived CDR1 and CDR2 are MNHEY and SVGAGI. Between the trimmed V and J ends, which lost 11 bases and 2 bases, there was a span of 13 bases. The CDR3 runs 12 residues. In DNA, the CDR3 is TGTGCCGCGAGAGGGGGTCCCTACGAGCAGTACTTC. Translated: CAARGGPYEQYF.

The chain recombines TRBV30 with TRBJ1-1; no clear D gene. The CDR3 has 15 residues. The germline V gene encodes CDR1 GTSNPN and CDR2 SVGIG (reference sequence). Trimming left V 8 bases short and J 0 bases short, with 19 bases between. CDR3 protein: CANTLAPLMNTEAFF. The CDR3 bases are TGTGCCAATACCCTTGCCCCACTCATGAACACTGAAGCTTTCTTT.

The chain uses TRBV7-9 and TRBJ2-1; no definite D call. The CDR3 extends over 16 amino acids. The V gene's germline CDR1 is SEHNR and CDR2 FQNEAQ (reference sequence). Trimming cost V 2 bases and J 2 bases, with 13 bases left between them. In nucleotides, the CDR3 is TGTGCCAGCAGCTTATCGGCAGCGAGCGCCTACAATGAGCAGTTCTTC. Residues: CASSLSAASAYNEQFF.

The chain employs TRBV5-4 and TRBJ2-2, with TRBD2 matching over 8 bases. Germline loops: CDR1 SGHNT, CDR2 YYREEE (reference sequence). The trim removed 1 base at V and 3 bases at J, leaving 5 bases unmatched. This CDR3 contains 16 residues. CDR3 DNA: TGTGCCAGCAGCTTGCGGGGGGGCCGGGACACCGGGGAGCTGTTTTTT. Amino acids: CASSLRGGRDTGELFF.

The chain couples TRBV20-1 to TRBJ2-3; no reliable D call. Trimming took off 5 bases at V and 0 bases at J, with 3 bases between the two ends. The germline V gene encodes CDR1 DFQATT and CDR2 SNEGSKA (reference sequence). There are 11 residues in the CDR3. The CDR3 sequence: CSASSTDTQYF. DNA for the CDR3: TGCAGTGCTTCTAGCACAGATACGCAGTATTTT.

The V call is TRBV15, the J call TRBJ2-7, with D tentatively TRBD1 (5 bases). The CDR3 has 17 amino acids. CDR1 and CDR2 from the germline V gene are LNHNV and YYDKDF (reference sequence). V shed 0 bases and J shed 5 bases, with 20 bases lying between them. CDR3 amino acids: CATSRDRVTWAADEQYF. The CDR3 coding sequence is TGTGCCACCAGCAGAGACAGGGTAACGTGGGCGGCGGACGAGCAGTACTTC.

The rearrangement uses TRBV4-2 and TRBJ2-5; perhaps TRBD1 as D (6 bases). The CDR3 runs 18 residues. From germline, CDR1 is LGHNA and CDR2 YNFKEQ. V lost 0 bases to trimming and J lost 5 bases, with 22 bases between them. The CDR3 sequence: CASSQDIGWGRLQETQYF. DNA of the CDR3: TGTGCCAGCAGCCAAGATATTGGGTGGGGGCGACTGCAGGAGACCCAGTACTTC.

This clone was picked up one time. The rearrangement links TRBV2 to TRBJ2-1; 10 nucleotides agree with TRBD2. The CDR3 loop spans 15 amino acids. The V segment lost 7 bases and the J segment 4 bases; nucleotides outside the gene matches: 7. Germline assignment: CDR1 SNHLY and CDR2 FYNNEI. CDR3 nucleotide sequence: TGTGCCAGCAAGTTAGCGGGGGGCCAATACAATGAGCAGTTCTTC. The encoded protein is CASKLAGGQYNEQFF.

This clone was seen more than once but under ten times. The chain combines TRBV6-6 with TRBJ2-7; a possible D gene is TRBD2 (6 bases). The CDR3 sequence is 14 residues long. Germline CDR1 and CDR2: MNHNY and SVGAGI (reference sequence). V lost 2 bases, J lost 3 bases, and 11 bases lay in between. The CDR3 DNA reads TGTGCCAGCAGTTACGGTCGGGACTTCTACGAGCAGTACTTC. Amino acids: CASSYGRDFYEQYF.

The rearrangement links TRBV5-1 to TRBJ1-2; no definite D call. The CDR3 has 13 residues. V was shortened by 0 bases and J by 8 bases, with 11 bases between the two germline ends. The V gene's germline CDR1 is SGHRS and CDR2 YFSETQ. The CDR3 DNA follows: TGCGCCAGCAGCTTGGCCGGGCGCGGGGGCTACACCTTC. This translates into CASSLAGRGGYTF.

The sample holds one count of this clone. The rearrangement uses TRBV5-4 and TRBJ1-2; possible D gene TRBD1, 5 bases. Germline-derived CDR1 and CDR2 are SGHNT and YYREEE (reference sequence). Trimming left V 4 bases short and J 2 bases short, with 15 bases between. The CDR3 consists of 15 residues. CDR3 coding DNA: TGTGCCAGCAGCAGACAAACGACAGAGAACTATGGCTACACCTTC. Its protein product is CASSRQTTENYGYTF.

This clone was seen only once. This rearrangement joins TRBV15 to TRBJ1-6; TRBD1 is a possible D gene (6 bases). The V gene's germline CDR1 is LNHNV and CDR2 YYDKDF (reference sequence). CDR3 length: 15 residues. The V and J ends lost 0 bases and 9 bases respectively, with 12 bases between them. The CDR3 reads CATSRDGTTGSPLHF. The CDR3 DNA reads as TGTGCCACCAGCAGAGATGGGACAACAGGTTCACCCCTCCACTTT.

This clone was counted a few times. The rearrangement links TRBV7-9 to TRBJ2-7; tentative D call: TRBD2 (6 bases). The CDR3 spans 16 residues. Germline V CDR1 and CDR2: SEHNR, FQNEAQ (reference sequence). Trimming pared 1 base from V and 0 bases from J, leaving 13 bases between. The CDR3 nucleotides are TGTGCCAGCAGCTTAGGGGTAGCGGATCTCTCCTACGAGCAGTACTTC. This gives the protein CASSLGVADLSYEQYF.

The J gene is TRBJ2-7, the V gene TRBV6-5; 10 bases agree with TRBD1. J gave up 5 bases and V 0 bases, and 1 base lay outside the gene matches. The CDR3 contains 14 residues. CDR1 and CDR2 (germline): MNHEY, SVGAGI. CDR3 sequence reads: CASSYSTGGHEQYF. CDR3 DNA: TGTGCCAGCAGTTACTCGACAGGGGGCCACGAGCAGTACTTC.

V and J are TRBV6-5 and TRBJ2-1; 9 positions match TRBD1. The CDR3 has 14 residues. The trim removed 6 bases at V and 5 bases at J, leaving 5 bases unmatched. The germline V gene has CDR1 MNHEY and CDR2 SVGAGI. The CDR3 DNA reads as TGTGCCAGCAGACCGGGACAGGGACACAATGAGCAGTTCTTC. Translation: CASRPGQGHNEQFF.

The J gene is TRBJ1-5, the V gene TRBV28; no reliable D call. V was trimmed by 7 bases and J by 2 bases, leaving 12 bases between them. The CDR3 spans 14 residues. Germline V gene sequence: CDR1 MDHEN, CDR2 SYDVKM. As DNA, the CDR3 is TGTGCCAGCACCCCGGGAGGGCGCAATCAGCCCCAGCATTTT. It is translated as CASTPGGRNQPQHF.

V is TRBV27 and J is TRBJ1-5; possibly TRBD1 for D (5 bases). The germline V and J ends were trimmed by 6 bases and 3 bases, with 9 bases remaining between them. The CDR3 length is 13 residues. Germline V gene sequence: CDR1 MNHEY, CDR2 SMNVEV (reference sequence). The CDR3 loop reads CASRGQNNQPQHF. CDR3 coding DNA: TGTGCCAGCAGGGGGCAGAACAATCAGCCCCAGCATTTT.

Here the CDR3 DNA reads TGTGCCAGCAGTGGACAGGGACCGAATCAGCCCCAGCATTTT. Translated: CASSGQGPNQPQHF. This sequence joins TRBV2 and TRBJ1-5, with TRBD1 matching 7 bases. The V and J ends lost 4 bases and 4 bases, in that order; junction bases with no gene match: 4. CDR1 is SNHLY, CDR2 FYNNEI, per germline. This CDR3 has 14 amino acids.

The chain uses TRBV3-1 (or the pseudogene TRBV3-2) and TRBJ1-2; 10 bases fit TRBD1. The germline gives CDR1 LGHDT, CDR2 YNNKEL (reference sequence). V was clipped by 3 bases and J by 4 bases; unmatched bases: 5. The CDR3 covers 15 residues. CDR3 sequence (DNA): TGTGCCAGCAGCCACGGGACAGGGGTGCCCTATGGCTACACCTTC. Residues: CASSHGTGVPYGYTF.

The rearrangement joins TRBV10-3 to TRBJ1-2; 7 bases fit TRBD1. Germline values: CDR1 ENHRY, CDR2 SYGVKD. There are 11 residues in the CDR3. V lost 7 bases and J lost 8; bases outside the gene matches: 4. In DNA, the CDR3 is TGTGCCATCACCCAGGGGGGCGGCTACACCTTC. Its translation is CAITQGGGYTF.

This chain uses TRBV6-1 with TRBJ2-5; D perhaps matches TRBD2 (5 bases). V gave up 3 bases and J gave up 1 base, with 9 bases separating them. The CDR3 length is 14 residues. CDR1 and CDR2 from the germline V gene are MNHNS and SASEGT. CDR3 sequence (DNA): TGTGCCAGCAGTGAGACCCGGGGCCAAGAGACCCAGTACTTC. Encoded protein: CASSETRGQETQYF.

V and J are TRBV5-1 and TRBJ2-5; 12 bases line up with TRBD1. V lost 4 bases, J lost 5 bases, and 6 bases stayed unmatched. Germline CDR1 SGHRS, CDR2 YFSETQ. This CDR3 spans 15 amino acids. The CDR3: CASSQRDRGQETQYF. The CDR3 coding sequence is TGCGCCAGCAGCCAAAGGGACAGGGGGCAGGAGACCCAGTACTTC.

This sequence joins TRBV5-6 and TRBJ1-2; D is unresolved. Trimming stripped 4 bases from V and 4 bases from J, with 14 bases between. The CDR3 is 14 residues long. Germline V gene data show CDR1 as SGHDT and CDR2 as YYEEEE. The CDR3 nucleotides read TGTGCCAGCAGCCCGGGGAGAAGGATCTATGGCTACACCTTC. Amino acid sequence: CASSPGRRIYGYTF.

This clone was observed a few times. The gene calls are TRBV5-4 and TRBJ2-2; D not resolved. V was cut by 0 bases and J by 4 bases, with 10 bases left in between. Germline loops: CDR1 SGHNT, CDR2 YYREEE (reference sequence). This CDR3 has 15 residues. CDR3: CASSLAPTVTGELFF. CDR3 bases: TGTGCCAGCAGCTTGGCCCCGACTGTCACCGGGGAGCTGTTTTTT.

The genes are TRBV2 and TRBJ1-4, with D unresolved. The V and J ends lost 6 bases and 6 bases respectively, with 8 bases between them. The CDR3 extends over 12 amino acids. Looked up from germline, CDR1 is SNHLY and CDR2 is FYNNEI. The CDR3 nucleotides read TGTGCCAGCAGAGCGATAGATGAAAAACTGTTTTTT. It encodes CASRAIDEKLFF.

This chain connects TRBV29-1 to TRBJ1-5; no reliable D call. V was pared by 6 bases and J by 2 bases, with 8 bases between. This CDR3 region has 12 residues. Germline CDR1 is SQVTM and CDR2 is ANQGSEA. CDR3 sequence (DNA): TGCAGCGTCCAGTCCGGCAATCAGCCCCAGCATTTT. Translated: CSVQSGNQPQHF.

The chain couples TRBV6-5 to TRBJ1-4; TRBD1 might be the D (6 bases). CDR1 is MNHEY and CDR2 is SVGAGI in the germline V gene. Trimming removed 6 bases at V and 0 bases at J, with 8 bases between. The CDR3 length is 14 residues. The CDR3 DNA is TGTGCCAGCAGCTCAGGGGCAACTAATGAAAAACTGTTTTTT. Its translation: CASSSGATNEKLFF.

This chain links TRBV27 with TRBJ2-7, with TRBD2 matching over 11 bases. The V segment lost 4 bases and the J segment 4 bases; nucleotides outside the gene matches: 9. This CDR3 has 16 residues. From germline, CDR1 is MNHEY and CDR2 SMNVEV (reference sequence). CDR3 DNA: TGTGCCAGCAGTTCCTCCGGGACTAGCGGCCCATACGAGCAGTACTTC. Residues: CASSSSGTSGPYEQYF.